This is a list of T cell receptor beta chains from one sample in a study of cytomegalovirus exposure and HLA in healthy donors. Repertoires were generated with immunoSEQ multiplex PCR, while TCRdb's copy carries only in-frame clones and drops some. The repertoire holds 150,000 to 200,000 clones, roughly three quarters seen once, with about 2.3% in the top ten. Sequencing was done on a sample of PBMCs. The receptors originated from a woman in her fifties or sixties in good health and CMV-seronegative. CDR3s include the opening cysteine and the closing phenylalanine or tryptophan. Each record gives: CDR3 length, J gene, D gene, V gene, clone size, CDR3 protein, CDR3 DNA. D genes are given only for firm matches. Only some rows state a clone size, as once, few, many or a class for expanded clones.

len: 12; j_gene: TRBJ1-2; d_gene: -; v_gene: TRBV15; abundance: -; CDR3aa: CATSRDAAGYTF; CDR3nt: TGTGCCACCAGCAGAGATGCGGCCGGCTACACCTTC
len: 13; j_gene: TRBJ1-2; d_gene: TRBD1; v_gene: TRBV7-6; abundance: -; CDR3aa: CASSLGQGSGYTF; CDR3nt: TGTGCCAGCAGCTTGGGACAGGGATCTGGCTACACCTTC
len: 14; j_gene: TRBJ2-5; d_gene: -; v_gene: TRBV7-9; abundance: -; CDR3aa: CASSSYQGRETQYF; CDR3nt: TGTGCCAGCAGCTCGTACCAGGGGCGCGAGACCCAGTACTTC
len: 12; j_gene: TRBJ2-7; d_gene: -; v_gene: TRBV5-1; abundance: -; CDR3aa: CASSLDTYEQYF; CDR3nt: TGCGCCAGCAGCCTCGACACCTACGAGCAGTACTTC
len: 14; j_gene: TRBJ2-7; d_gene: TRBD1; v_gene: TRBV28; abundance: -; CDR3aa: CASSSGQGAVGQYF; CDR3nt: TGTGCCAGCAGCTCCGGACAGGGGGCGGTTGGTCAGTACTTC
len: 15; j_gene: TRBJ2-2; d_gene: -; v_gene: TRBV5-5; abundance: once; CDR3aa: CASSFRSGNTGELFF; CDR3nt: TGTGCCAGCAGCTTCAGGTCAGGGAACACCGGGGAGCTGTTTTTT
len: 11; j_gene: TRBJ2-5; d_gene: -; v_gene: TRBV7-2; abundance: -; CDR3aa: CASSFRGTQYF; CDR3nt: TGTGCCAGCAGCTTCCGCGGGACCCAGTACTTC
len: 14; j_gene: TRBJ2-7; d_gene: -; v_gene: TRBV28; abundance: few; CDR3aa: CASSYLTGSYEQYF; CDR3nt: TGTGCCAGCAGTTACCTGACAGGTTCCTACGAGCAGTACTTC
len: 18; j_gene: TRBJ1-5; d_gene: -; v_gene: TRBV4-2; abundance: -; CDR3aa: CASSQDGISGVGNQPQHF; CDR3nt: TGTGCCAGCAGCCAAGACGGCATTTCGGGAGTTGGCAATCAGCCCCAGCATTTT
len: 17; j_gene: TRBJ2-3; d_gene: -; v_gene: TRBV7-9; abundance: -; CDR3aa: CASSLGGGRGPTDTQYF; CDR3nt: TGTGCCAGCAGCTTAGGAGGGGGGCGGGGGCCCACAGATACGCAGTATTTT
len: 13; j_gene: TRBJ1-1; d_gene: -; v_gene: TRBV6-1; abundance: -; CDR3aa: CASSQARWLEAFF; CDR3nt: TGTGCCAGCAGTCAGGCTCGATGGCTAGAAGCTTTCTTT
len: 13; j_gene: TRBJ1-2; d_gene: -; v_gene: TRBV6-1; abundance: -; CDR3aa: CASSPDSGRGYTF; CDR3nt: TGTGCCAGCAGTCCGGACAGCGGAAGAGGCTACACCTTC
len: 19; j_gene: TRBJ2-3; d_gene: TRBD2; v_gene: TRBV4-3; abundance: -; CDR3aa: CASSPELAGGPKGTDTQYF; CDR3nt: TGCGCCAGCAGCCCTGAGCTAGCGGGGGGGCCGAAGGGCACAGATACGCAGTATTTT
len: 15; j_gene: TRBJ1-6; d_gene: TRBD1; v_gene: TRBV5-6; abundance: -; CDR3aa: CASSLRTGGNSPLHF; CDR3nt: TGTGCCAGCAGCTTAAGGACAGGCGGAAATTCACCCCTCCACTTT
len: 11; j_gene: TRBJ2-7; d_gene: -; v_gene: TRBV28; abundance: -; CDR3aa: CASSQSTEQYF; CDR3nt: TGTGCCAGCAGCCAAAGCACCGAGCAGTACTTC
len: 14; j_gene: TRBJ1-1; d_gene: -; v_gene: TRBV6-5; abundance: -; CDR3aa: CASSYSTSGAEAFF; CDR3nt: TGTGCCAGCAGTTACTCGACTTCGGGGGCTGAAGCTTTCTTT
len: 14; j_gene: TRBJ1-2; d_gene: TRBD1; v_gene: TRBV19; abundance: -; CDR3aa: CASSDRGSAYGYTF; CDR3nt: TGTGCCAGTAGTGACAGGGGTAGTGCCTATGGCTACACCTTC
len: 16; j_gene: TRBJ2-2; d_gene: TRBD1; v_gene: TRBV10-2; abundance: -; CDR3aa: CASSDGQGMNTGELFF; CDR3nt: TGCGCCAGCAGTGACGGACAGGGGATGAACACCGGGGAGCTGTTTTTT
len: 17; j_gene: TRBJ2-2; d_gene: TRBD1; v_gene: TRBV7-2; abundance: -; CDR3aa: CASSPGQGARFTGELFF; CDR3nt: TGTGCCAGCAGCCCAGGACAGGGGGCGAGATTCACCGGGGAGCTGTTTTTT
len: 15; j_gene: TRBJ1-6; d_gene: -; v_gene: TRBV28; abundance: -; CDR3aa: CASRGGLVSNSPLHF; CDR3nt: TGTGCCAGCAGGGGGGGACTGGTATCTAATTCACCCCTCCACTTT
len: 14; j_gene: TRBJ2-2; d_gene: -; v_gene: TRBV7-9; abundance: -; CDR3aa: CASRLTGSTGELFF; CDR3nt: TGTGCCAGCAGACTTACAGGGAGCACCGGGGAGCTGTTTTTT
len: 15; j_gene: TRBJ2-1; d_gene: TRBD1; v_gene: TRBV5-1; abundance: -; CDR3aa: CASSPGQILYNEQFF; CDR3nt: TGCGCCAGCAGTCCGGGACAGATTCTTTACAATGAGCAGTTCTTC
len: 18; j_gene: TRBJ1-5; d_gene: TRBD1; v_gene: TRBV10-1; abundance: few; CDR3aa: CASSEWGQGKYSNQPQHF; CDR3nt: TGCGCCAGCAGTGAGTGGGGACAGGGAAAATATAGCAATCAGCCCCAGCATTTT
len: 16; j_gene: TRBJ2-4; d_gene: -; v_gene: TRBV7-2; abundance: -; CDR3aa: CASSLQQGVAKNIQYF; CDR3nt: TGTGCCAGCAGCTTACAACAGGGAGTAGCCAAAAACATTCAGTACTTC
len: 19; j_gene: TRBJ2-7; d_gene: TRBD1; v_gene: TRBV28; abundance: -; CDR3aa: CASSGDRDRLWAGTYEQYF; CDR3nt: TGTGCCAGCAGTGGGGACCGGGACAGGTTGTGGGCTGGAACCTACGAGCAGTACTTC